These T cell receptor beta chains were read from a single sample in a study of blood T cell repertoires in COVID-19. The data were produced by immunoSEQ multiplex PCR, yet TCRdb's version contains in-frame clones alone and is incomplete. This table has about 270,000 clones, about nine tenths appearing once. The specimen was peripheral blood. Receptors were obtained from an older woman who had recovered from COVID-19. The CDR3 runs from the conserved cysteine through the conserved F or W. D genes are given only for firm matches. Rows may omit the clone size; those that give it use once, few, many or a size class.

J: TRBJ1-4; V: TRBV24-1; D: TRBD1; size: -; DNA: TGTGCCACCAGTGATTTAGTCGATACACGGAACAGGGGGCCGTTGACTAATGAAAAACTGTTTTTT; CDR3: CATSDLVDTRNRGPLTNEKLFF
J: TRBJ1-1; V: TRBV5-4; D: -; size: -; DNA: TGTGCCAGCAGCTCCACCAGGGCGGACACTGAAGCTTTCTTT; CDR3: CASSSTRADTEAFF
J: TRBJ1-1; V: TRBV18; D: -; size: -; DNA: TGTGCCAGCTCACCTCGTATGGGCAAAGACACTGAAGCTTTCTTT; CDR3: CASSPRMGKDTEAFF
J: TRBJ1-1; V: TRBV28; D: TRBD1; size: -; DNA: TGTGCCAGCAGCGGGACAGGGGGCCCCAGGTACACTGAAGCTTTCTTT; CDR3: CASSGTGGPRYTEAFF
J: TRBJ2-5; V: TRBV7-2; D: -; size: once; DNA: TGTGCCAGCAGCCCCTGGAGGAGGGGCAGCGAGACCCAGTACTTC; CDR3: CASSPWRRGSETQYF
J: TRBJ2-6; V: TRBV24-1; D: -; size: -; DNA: TGTGCCACCAGTGATCCGAAACATGCCGTTGAGGCCAACGTCCTGACTTTC; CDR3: CATSDPKHAVEANVLTF
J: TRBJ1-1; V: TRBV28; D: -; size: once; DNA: TGTGCCAGCAGTCCCCTCCCCCCCGTTGTGAACACTGAAGCTTTCTTT; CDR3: CASSPLPPVVNTEAFF
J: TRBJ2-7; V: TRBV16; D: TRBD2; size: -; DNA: TGTGCCAGCAGCCTTGGACTAGCGGAGTACGAGCAGTACTTC; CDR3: CASSLGLAEYEQYF
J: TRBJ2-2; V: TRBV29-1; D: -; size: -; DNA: TGCAGCGTTGAATTCTTGGAAGGGGCTCAGACCGGGGAGCTGTTTTTT; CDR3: CSVEFLEGAQTGELFF
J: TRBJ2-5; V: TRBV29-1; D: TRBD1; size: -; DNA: TGCAGCGTTGACCCAGGGGGTGGAGAGACCCAGTACTTC; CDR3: CSVDPGGGETQYF
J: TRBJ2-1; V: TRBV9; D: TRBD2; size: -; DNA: TGTGCCAGCAGCAGGGGACTAGCGGGGAATGTAAATGAGCAGTTCTTC; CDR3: CASSRGLAGNVNEQFF
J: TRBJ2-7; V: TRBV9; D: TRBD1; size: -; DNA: TGTGCCAGCAGCGTAGGAATCGGGACAGGGGGCTACGAGCAGTACTTC; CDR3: CASSVGIGTGGYEQYF
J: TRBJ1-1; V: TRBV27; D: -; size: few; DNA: TGTGCCAGCAGTTTGTCGAGGGGGAGGGCTGAAGCTTTCTTT; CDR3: CASSLSRGRAEAFF
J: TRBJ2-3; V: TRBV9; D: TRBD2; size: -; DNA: TGTGCCAGCAGCGTCAAGCGGGGACCTACAGATACGCAGTATTTT; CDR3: CASSVKRGPTDTQYF
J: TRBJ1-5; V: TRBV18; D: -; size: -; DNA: TGTGCCAGCTCACCATCCAGGGGAAATAGCAATCAGCCCCAGCATTTT; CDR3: CASSPSRGNSNQPQHF
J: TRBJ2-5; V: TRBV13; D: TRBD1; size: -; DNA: TGTGCCAGCAGCTTCCCTACAGGGGGCCAAGAGACCCAGTACTTC; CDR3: CASSFPTGGQETQYF
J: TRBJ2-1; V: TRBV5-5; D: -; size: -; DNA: TGTGCCAGCAGCTTTTTTGAGGAGCAGTTCTTC; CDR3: CASSFFEEQFF
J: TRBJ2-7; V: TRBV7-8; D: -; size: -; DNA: TGTGCCAGCAGCTTAGCGTCAGTTGGCAGTTACGAGCAGTACTTC; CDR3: CASSLASVGSYEQYF
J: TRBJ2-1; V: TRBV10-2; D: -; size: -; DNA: TGCGCCAGCAGTGAGAGACTGTACAATGAGCAGTTCTTC; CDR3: CASSERLYNEQFF
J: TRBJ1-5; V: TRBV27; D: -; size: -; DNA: TGTGCCAGCAGTATAAACAGGGCAGGCAATCAGCCCCAGCATTTT; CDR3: CASSINRAGNQPQHF
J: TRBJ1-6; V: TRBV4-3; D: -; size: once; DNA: TGCGCCAGCAGCCCCCGGGACAACAATAATTCACCCCTCCACTTT; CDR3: CASSPRDNNNSPLHF
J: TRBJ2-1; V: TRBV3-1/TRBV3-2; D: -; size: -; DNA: TGTGCCAGCAGCCAAGGGAGACAGACGGCCTACAATGAGCAGTTCTTC; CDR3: CASSQGRQTAYNEQFF
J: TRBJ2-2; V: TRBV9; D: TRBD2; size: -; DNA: TGTGCCAGCAGCGTCGGGACTAGCGGGGGGGCCGGTACCGGGGAGCTGTTTTTT; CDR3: CASSVGTSGGAGTGELFF
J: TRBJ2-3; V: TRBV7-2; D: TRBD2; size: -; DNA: TGTGCCAGCAGCGAAAGCGGGGGGAGTGGTACGCAGTATTTT; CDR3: CASSESGGSGTQYF
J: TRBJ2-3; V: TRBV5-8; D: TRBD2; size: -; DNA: TGTGCCAGCAGCCCTAACGGAGCGGGAGCTAGCACAGATACGCAGTATTTT; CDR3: CASSPNGAGASTDTQYF
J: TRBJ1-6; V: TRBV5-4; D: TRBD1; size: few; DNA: TGTGCCAGCAGCACTACAGGGGATAATTCACCCCTCCACTTT; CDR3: CASSTTGDNSPLHF
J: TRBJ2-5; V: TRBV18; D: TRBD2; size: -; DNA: TGTGCCAGCCGTACCCTTAGGAAGCGGGGGGACTCAACCCAAGAGACCCAGTACTTC; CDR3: CASRTLRKRGDSTQETQYF
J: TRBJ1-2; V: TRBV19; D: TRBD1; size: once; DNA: TGTGCCAGTAGTCAGAATCTGGACAGGGGGTATGGCTACACCTTC; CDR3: CASSQNLDRGYGYTF
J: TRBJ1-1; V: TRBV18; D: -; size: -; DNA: TGTGCCAGCTCACCACCCGGTCACACTGAAGCTTTCTTT; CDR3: CASSPPGHTEAFF
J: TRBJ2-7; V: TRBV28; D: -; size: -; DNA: TGTGCCAGCAGTTTCGGGAACGAGCAGTACTTC; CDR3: CASSFGNEQYF
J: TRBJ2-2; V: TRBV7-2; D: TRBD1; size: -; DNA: TGTGCCAGCAGCTTAGGGACAGGGAACACCGGGGAGCTGTTTTTT; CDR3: CASSLGTGNTGELFF
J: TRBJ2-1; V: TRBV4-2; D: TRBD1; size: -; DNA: TGTGCCAGCAGCCAAGCTGAGGGGACAGGGAATGAGCAGTTCTTC; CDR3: CASSQAEGTGNEQFF
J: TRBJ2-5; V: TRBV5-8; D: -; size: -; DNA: TGTGCCAGCAGCTTGGTCGGGTCCGGGTACCAAGAGACCCAGTACTTC; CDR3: CASSLVGSGYQETQYF
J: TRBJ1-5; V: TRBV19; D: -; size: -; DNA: TGTGCCAGTAGACACGAGACAGGCCGGAACTTATATAGCAATCAGCCCCAGCATTTT; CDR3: CASRHETGRNLYSNQPQHF
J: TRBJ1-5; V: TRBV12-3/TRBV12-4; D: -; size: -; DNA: TGTGCCAGCAGTTTGATGGCCCAGCCCCAGCATTTT; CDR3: CASSLMAQPQHF
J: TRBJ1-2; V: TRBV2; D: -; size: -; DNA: TGTGCCAGCAGTGACCGGGGGGACTATGGCTACACCTTC; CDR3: CASSDRGDYGYTF
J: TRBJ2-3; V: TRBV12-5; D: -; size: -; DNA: TGTGCTAGTGGTTTCCTGGATACGCAGTATTTT; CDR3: CASGFLDTQYF
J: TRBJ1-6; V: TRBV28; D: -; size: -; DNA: TGTGCCAGCAGTGCCCCCCGGGGGGCCCATAATTCACCCCTCCACTTT; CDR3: CASSAPRGAHNSPLHF
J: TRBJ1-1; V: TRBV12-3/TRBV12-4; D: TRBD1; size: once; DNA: TGTGCCAGCAGCCGGACAGGAGACACTGAAGCTTTCTTT; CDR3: CASSRTGDTEAFF
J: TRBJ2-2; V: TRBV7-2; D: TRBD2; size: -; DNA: TGTGCCAGCAGCTTAGTTTCCGGGGGGGCTCTCGGGGAGCTGTTTTTT; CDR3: CASSLVSGGALGELFF
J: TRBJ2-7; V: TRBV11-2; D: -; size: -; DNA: TGTGCCAGCAGTCTACCGCGGGTCCACGAGCAGTACTTC; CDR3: CASSLPRVHEQYF